The T cell receptor (beta chain) under discussion was sequenced for a study of shared clonotypes between healthy human individuals. Per the authors' pipeline: ImmunoSEQ sequences covered only the junction and lacked quality scores; filtering therefore differed. Using immunoSEQ multiplex PCR, the repertoire was profiled, and TCRdb retains in-frame clones only, with some absent. Clone size and the V and J calls come from that table; the DNA yielded D and trimming. The sample has approximately 1.4 million clones, about 98% seen once. The clonotype was recovered from a man under 40 in good health. The sequenced material came from naive CD4+ T cells sorted from blood. Indicated subset: CD45RA+ positively selected.

CDR3 amino acids: CASKNERNNEQFF. For the CDR3, the DNA is TGTGCCAGCAAAAATGAGCGGAACAATGAGCAGTTCTTC. The V call is TRBV2, the J call TRBJ2-1, with a possible D match to TRBD2 (5 bases). V was trimmed by 7 bases and J by 5 bases, leaving 12 bases between them. This CDR3 has 13 amino acids. CDR1 and CDR2 (germline): SNHLY, FYNNEI.